This T cell receptor (beta chain) was profiled in a study of response to subunit inactivated influenza vaccine. Findings and caveats of the study: Few new T cells, the authors suggested, are recruited by each seasonal influenza vaccination.

Trimming took off 3 bases at V and 6 bases at J, with 11 bases between the two ends. This CDR3 is built from 13 residues. CDR1 SNHLY and CDR2 FYNNEI come from the germline V gene. TCRdb passed the RT-PCR reads through MiXCR, listing each CDR3 protein once. The sample consists of about 300,000 distinct CDR3 sequences, around a fifth of them appearing once. Notes on this clonotype: Antigen specificity is unknown.

The receptor was derived from a man between 50 and 70 years old who received an inactivated influenza vaccine. The chain uses TRBV2 and TRBJ1-2; D unresolved. Sequencing used PBMCs from blood, obtained approximately 20 months after vaccination. Here the CDR3 reads CASSEKGGNGYTF. CDR3 bases: TGTGCCAGCAGTGAGAAGGGAGGGAATGGCTACACCTTC.